This TCR beta chain is from a study of beta chain features in type 1 diabetes. Study-wide points: Cells with high TCR expression could be over-represented when cDNA is sequenced. Among all four CD4+ subsets, Type 1 diabetes patients had TCRB CDR3s that were moderately but significantly shorter.

Central memory, naive, regulatory and stem cell-like memory CD4+ cells were sorted by CD45RO/CCR7/CD25/CD127/CD95/CD27. Reverse transcription of all isolated RNA meant that expressed TCRB transcripts were sequenced. Generated by immunoSEQ multiplex PCR, the TCRdb table keeps only in-frame clones and is missing some. The sample lists some 230,000 clones; more than 9% were seen once. The germline gives CDR1 LNHDA, CDR2 SQIVND (reference sequence). V was clipped by 5 bases and J by 1 base; unmatched bases: 4. The CDR3 length is 15 residues. Concerning this clone: Its antigen is not identified.

V gene TRBV19 combines with J gene TRBJ2-4; TRBD1 matches 8 bases. The specimen sequenced was naive CD4+ T cells from blood. The sequence came from a woman aged 18-29 years in good health. CDR3 protein: CASSPWDRAKNIQYF. In DNA form, the CDR3 reads TGTGCCAGTAGTCCATGGGACAGGGCCAAAAACATTCAGTACTTC.